This TCR beta chain originates from a study of blood T cell repertoires in COVID-19. Original methodology: From reference gene primer amplification, estimates of nucleated cell counts were derived. Data came from immunoSEQ multiplex PCR; TCRdb stores just in-frame clones and leaves some out. The V and J calls and the clone size are those of that table, but D and trimming were determined from the DNA. The sample carries roughly 380,000 clones, 85% recorded once. The sequenced sample was peripheral blood. This sequence was found in a woman younger than 30 with acute or convalescent COVID-19.

The CDR3 loop reads CSVGPFVQGQLNEQFF. The CDR3 DNA is TGCAGCGTTGGACCCTTCGTACAGGGGCAATTGAATGAGCAGTTCTTC. This chain uses TRBV29-1 with TRBJ2-1, with 7 positions matching TRBD1. V dropped 4 bases and J dropped 7; count of bases not matched to a gene: 16. Germline V gene lookup returns CDR1 SQVTM and CDR2 ANQGSEA. The CDR3 consists of 16 residues.